The present TCR beta chain was sequenced within a study of T cells after somatic rescue of genetic block. The V and J ends lost 1 base and 8 bases respectively, with 9 bases between them. This CDR3 contains 13 residues. Per the germline V gene, CDR1 is SEHNR and CDR2 is FQNEAQ (reference sequence). The assay was immunoSEQ multiplex PCR, and TCRdb's table has in-frame clones only and misses some. Of approximately 58,000 clones listed, about 96% were seen once; the top ten hold about 0.075%. This chain links TRBV7-9 with TRBJ2-1; D gene uncertain. Sequenced material: peripheral blood mononuclear cells (PBMCs). This sequence was found in a child less than two years old. CDR3 region: CASSLGSVDEQFF. CDR3 nucleotides: TGTGCCAGCAGCTTAGGTTCCGTAGATGAGCAGTTCTTC.